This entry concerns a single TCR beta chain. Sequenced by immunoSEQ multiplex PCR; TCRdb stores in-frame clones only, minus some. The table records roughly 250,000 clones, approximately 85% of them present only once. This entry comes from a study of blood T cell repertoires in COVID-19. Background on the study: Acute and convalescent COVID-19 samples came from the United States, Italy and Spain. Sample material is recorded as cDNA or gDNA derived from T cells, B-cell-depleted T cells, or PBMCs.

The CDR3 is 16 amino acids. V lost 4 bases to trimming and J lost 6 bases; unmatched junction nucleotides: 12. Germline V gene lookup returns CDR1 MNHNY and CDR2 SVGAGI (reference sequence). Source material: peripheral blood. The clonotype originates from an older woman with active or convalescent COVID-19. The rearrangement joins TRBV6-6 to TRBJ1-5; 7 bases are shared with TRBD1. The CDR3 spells CASSSPKTGLGQPQHF. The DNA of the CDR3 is TGTGCCAGCAGTTCTCCAAAGACAGGGCTGGGTCAGCCCCAGCATTTT.